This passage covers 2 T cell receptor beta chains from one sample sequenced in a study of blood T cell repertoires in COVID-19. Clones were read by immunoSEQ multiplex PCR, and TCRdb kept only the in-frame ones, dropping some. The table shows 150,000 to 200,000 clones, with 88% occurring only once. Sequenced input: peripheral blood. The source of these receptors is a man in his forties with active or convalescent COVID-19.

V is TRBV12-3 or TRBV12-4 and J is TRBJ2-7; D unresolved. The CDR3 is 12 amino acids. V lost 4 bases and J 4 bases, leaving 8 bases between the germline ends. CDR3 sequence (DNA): TGTGCCAGCAGTTCCGTAATTTACGAGCAGTACTTC. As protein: CASSSVIYEQYF.

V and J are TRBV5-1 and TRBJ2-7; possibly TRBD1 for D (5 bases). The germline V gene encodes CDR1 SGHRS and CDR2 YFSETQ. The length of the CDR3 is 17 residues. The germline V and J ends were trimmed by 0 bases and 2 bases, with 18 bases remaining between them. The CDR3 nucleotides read TGCGCCAGCAGCTTGGCACGAGTTAATCAGGGCGCCTACGAGCAGTACTTC. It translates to CASSLARVNQGAYEQYF. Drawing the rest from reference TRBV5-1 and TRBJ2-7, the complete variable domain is KAGVTQTPRYLIKTRGQQVTLSCSPISGHRSVSWYQQTPGQGLQFLFEYFSETQRNKGNFPGRFSGRQFSNSRSEMNVSTLELGDSALYLCASSLARVNQGAYEQYFGPGTRLTVT.